This TCR beta chain was documented in a study of shared clonotypes between healthy human individuals. Method: immunoSEQ multiplex PCR; TCRdb's copy keeps in-frame clones and lacks some. The sample lists 2 million to 2.5 million clones, 93% seen once, with 0.36% in the top ten. The CDR3 sequence is 16 residues long. J gave up 0 bases and V 1 base, and 4 bases lay outside the gene matches. CDR1 and CDR2 from the germline V gene are LGHNA and YSLEER. The clonotype was recovered from a man aged 18 to 29 in good health. Some clones in this sample may be carry-over from other donors' samples. Sequenced sample: naive CD4+ T cells from PBMCs. The subset is: CD45RA+ positively selected. The chain is built from TRBV4-3 and TRBJ1-2; TRBD1 matches at 8 bases. The DNA for the CDR3 is TGCGCCAGCAGCCAAGTACCGACAGGGGCTAACTATGGCTACACCTTC. Translated: CASSQVPTGANYGYTF.